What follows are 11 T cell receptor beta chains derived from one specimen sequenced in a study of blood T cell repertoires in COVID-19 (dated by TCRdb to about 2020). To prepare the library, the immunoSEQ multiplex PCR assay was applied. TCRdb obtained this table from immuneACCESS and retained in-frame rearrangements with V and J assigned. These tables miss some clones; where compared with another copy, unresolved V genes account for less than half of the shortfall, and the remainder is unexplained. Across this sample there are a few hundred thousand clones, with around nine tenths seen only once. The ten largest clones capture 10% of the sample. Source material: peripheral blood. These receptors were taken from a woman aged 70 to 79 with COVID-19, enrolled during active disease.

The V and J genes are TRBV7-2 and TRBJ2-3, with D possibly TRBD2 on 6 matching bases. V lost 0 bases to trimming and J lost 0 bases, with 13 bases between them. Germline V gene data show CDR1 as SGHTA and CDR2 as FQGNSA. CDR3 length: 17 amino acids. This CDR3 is CASSLARGGSSTDTQYF. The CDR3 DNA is TGTGCCAGCAGCTTAGCGCGTGGGGGGTCTAGCACAGATACGCAGTATTTT.

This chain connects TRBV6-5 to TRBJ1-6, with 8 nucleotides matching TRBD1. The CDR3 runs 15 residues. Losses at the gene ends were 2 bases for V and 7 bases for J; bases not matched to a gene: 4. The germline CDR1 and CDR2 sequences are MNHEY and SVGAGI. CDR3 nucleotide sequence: TGTGCCAGCAGTTACCCGGGACAGGCAAATTCACCCCTCCACTTT. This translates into CASSYPGQANSPLHF.

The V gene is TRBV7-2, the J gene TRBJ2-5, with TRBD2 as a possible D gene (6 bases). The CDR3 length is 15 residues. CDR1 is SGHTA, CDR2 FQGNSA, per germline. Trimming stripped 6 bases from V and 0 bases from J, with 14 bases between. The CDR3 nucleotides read TGTGCCAGCAGGGAGGGGCCGGGACACCAAGAGACCCAGTACTTC. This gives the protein CASREGPGHQETQYF. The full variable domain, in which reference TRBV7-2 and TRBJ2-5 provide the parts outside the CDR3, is GAGVSQSPSNKVTEKGKDVELRCDPISGHTALYWYRQSLGQGLEFLIYFQGNSAPDKSGLPSDRFSAERTGGSVSTLTIQRTQQEDSAVYLCASREGPGHQETQYFGPGTRLLVL.

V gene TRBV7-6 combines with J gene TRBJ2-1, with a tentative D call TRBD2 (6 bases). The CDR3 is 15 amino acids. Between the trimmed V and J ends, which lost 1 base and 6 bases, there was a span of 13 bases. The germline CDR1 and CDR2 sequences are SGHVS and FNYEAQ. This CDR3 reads CASSLDGRRSNEQFF. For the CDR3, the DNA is TGTGCCAGCAGCTTAGACGGGAGACGGAGCAATGAGCAGTTCTTC.

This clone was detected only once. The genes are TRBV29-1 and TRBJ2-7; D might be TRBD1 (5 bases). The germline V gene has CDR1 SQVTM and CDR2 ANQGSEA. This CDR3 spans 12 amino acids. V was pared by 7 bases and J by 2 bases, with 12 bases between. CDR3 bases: TGCAGCGCCCAACAGGAGACCTACGAGCAGTACTTC. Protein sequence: CSAQQETYEQYF.

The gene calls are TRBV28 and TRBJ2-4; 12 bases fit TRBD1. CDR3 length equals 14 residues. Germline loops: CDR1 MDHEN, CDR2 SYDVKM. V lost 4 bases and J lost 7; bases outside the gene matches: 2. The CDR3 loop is CASSSGTGGNIQYF. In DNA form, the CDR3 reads TGTGCCAGCAGTTCCGGGACAGGGGGCAACATTCAGTACTTC. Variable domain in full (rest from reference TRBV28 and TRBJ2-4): DVKVTQSSRYLVKRTGEKVFLECVQDMDHENMFWYRQDPGLGLRLIYFSYDVKMKEKGDIPEGYSVSREKKERFSLILESASTNQTSMYLCASSSGTGGNIQYFGAGTRLSVL.

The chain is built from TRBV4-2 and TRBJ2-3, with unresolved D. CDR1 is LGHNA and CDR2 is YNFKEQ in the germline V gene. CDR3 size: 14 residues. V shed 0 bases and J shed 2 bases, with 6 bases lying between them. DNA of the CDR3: TGTGCCAGCAGCCAAGATATGGCCACAGATACGCAGTATTTT. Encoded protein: CASSQDMATDTQYF.

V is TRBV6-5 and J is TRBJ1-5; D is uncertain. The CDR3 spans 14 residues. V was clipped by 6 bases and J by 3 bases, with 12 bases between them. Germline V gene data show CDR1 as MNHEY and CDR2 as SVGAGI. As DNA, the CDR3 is TGTGCCAGCAGACCCGGAGGGTTCAATCAGCCCCAGCATTTT. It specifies CASRPGGFNQPQHF.

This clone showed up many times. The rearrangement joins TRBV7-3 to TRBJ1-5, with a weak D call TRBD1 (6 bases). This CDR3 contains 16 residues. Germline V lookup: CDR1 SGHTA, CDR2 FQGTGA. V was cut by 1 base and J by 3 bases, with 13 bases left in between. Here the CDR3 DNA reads TGTGCCAGCAGCTTAAGGGGTTACAGGGTCAATCAGCCCCAGCATTTT. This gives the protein CASSLRGYRVNQPQHF.

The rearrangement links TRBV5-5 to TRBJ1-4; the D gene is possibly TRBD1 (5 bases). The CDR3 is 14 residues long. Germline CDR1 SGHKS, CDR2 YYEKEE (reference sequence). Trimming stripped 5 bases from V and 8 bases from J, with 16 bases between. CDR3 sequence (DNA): TGTGCCAGCAGACAGCAGGGAAACAAGGAAAAACTGTTTTTT. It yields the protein CASRQQGNKEKLFF.

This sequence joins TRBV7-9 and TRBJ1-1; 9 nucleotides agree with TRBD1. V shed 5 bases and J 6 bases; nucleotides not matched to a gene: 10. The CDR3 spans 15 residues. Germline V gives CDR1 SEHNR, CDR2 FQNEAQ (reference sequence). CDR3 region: CASSLAGTGKAEAFF. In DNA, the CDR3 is TGTGCCAGCAGCCTCGCCGGGACAGGGAAGGCTGAAGCTTTCTTT.